The 14 T cell receptor beta chains presented below share a single source sample, sequenced in a study of blood T cell repertoires in COVID-19. Data came from immunoSEQ multiplex PCR; TCRdb stores just in-frame clones and leaves some out. This table holds 490,000 or so clones, 88% found once. Input material: PBMCs or T cells enriched from blood (not recorded which). The receptors stem from a woman aged 40 to 49 who had recovered from COVID-19.

V gene TRBV6-2 or TRBV6-3 combines with J gene TRBJ1-1, with a tentative D call TRBD1 (5 bases). Trimming cost V 2 bases and J 7 bases, with 8 bases left between them. The germline V gene encodes CDR1 MNHEY and CDR2 SVGEGT. The CDR3 totals 12 residues. This CDR3 reads CASSYGGFEAFF. In DNA, the CDR3 is TGTGCCAGCAGTTACGGGGGGTTTGAAGCTTTCTTT.

About this clone itself: The junction does not match germline at one end; this may be a read error. J is TRBJ1-1 and V is TRBV7-7, with 10 bases that match TRBD1. The CDR3 covers 13 residues. Germline loops: CDR1 SSHAT, CDR2 FNYEAQ (reference sequence). The CDR3 nucleotides read TGTGCTAGCAGCCGAGGACAGGGGGGTGAAGCTTTCTTT. This translates into CASSRGQGGEAFF.

The rearrangement uses TRBV15 and TRBJ2-7, with 8 bases lining up with TRBD2. J gave up 2 bases and V 1 base, and 4 bases lay outside the gene matches. Germline lookup yields CDR1 LNHNV and CDR2 YYDKDF (reference sequence). The CDR3 contains 15 residues. The chain's CDR3 is CATSRGLAGAYEQYF. The DNA of the CDR3 is TGTGCCACCAGCAGAGGCCTAGCGGGTGCCTACGAGCAGTACTTC.

The J gene is TRBJ1-6, the V gene TRBV7-2; TRBD1 matches 9 bases. Losses at the gene ends were 5 bases for V and 6 bases for J; bases not matched to a gene: 8. Germline assignment: CDR1 SGHTA and CDR2 FQGNSA. The CDR3 sequence is 16 residues long. The CDR3 bases are TGTGCCAGCAGCCCCAGGGGACAGGGCGGTAATTCACCCCTCCACTTT. Residues: CASSPRGQGGNSPLHF.

The J gene is TRBJ1-5, the V gene TRBV2; 9 bases match TRBD1. Trimming took 2 bases from V and 0 from J; bases not matched to a gene: 5. Per germline, CDR1 SNHLY and CDR2 FYNNEI. The CDR3 has 17 amino acids. This chain's CDR3 is CASSEWTGDYSNQPQHF. In nucleotides, the CDR3 is TGTGCCAGCAGTGAATGGACAGGGGACTATAGCAATCAGCCCCAGCATTTT.

The V gene is TRBV5-4, the J gene TRBJ2-3; maybe TRBD2 (7 bases). CDR3 length: 18 residues. V dropped 3 bases and J dropped 3 bases, with 23 bases sitting between them. The germline CDR1 and CDR2 sequences are SGHNT and YYREEE (reference sequence). Here the CDR3 DNA reads TGTGCCAGCAGCTCCCCCGGAAGCAGGGGAGGGAGAACAGATACGCAGTATTTT. Protein: CASSSPGSRGGRTDTQYF.

V gene TRBV21-1 combines with J gene TRBJ2-7; no DNA check was done on the table's D call, TRBD1. TRBV21-1 is given as a pseudogene. CDR3 length: 18 residues. This CDR3 reads CASSKALSRDRERGEQYF. DNA for the CDR3: TGTGCCAGCAGCAAAGCCTTGTCTCGGGACAGGGAAAGGGGCGAGCAGTACTTC.

V is TRBV11-1 and J is TRBJ2-2; D may be TRBD1 (5 bases). V was pared by 1 base and J by 4 bases, with 10 bases between. CDR1 SGHAT and CDR2 FQDESV come from the germline V gene (reference sequence). The CDR3 has 15 amino acids. The CDR3 here is CASSLEWTLTGELFF. The CDR3 DNA follows: TGTGCCAGCAGCTTAGAGTGGACACTCACCGGGGAGCTGTTTTTT.

The chain recombines TRBV5-6 with TRBJ1-4; D not certain. The CDR3 totals 12 residues. Germline loops: CDR1 SGHDT, CDR2 YYEEEE. The V end lost 2 bases, the J end lost 7 bases, and 6 bases lay between the germline ends. CDR3 region: CASSLYREKLFF. In DNA form, the CDR3 reads TGTGCCAGCAGCTTATATCGTGAAAAACTGTTTTTT. Variable domain in full (rest from reference TRBV5-6 and TRBJ1-4): DAGVTQSPTHLIKTRGQQVTLRCSPKSGHDTVSWYQQALGQGPQFIFQYYEEEERQRGNFPDRFSGHQFPNYSSELNVNALLLGDSALYLCASSLYREKLFFGSGTQLSVL.

This clone was detected once. The V gene is TRBV28, the J gene TRBJ1-5, with 8 bases lining up with TRBD1. The V and J ends lost 6 bases and 3 bases, in that order; junction bases with no gene match: 7. The CDR3 is made up of 15 amino acids. CDR1 and CDR2 (germline): MDHEN, SYDVKM. The CDR3 DNA is TGTGCCAGCAGCCGATCAGGGGGCTACAATCAGCCCCAGCATTTT. It codes for CASSRSGGYNQPQHF.

This sequence joins TRBV2 and TRBJ1-2; 10 positions match TRBD1. The CDR3 is made up of 17 amino acids. After removal of 3 bases from V and 1 base from J, the junction contained 8 bases not matched to a gene. Per the germline V gene, CDR1 is SNHLY and CDR2 is FYNNEI. CDR3 nucleotide sequence: TGTGCCAGCAGTGAGAACGGGGACAGGGGAGATAACTATGGCTACACCTTC. It yields the protein CASSENGDRGDNYGYTF.

J is TRBJ1-4 and V is TRBV5-8; D not certain. Trimming removed 0 bases from V and 4 bases from J, with 10 bases in between. The germline CDR1 and CDR2 sequences are SGHTS and YDEGEE. The length of the CDR3 is 15 residues. The CDR3 loop reads CASSLAIAINEKLFF. The CDR3 DNA reads as TGTGCCAGCAGCTTGGCTATAGCCATTAATGAAAAACTGTTTTTT.

This clone was picked up one time. The chain links TRBV7-9 to TRBJ2-3; 10 nucleotides match TRBD2. CDR3 length equals 18 residues. The ends lost 4 bases at V and 4 bases at J; junction bases unmatched: 14. CDR1 is SEHNR and CDR2 is FQNEAQ in the germline V gene (reference sequence). CDR3 nucleotide sequence: TGTGCCAGCAGCTACAGGGGGGTTCTAGCGGGAGAATCAGATACGCAGTATTTT. This translates into CASSYRGVLAGESDTQYF.

The chain uses TRBV27 and TRBJ2-2, with 8 nucleotides matching TRBD2. Germline V CDR1 and CDR2: MNHEY, SMNVEV (reference sequence). CDR3 length: 15 amino acids. J gave up 8 bases and V 6 bases, and 11 bases lay outside the gene matches. The CDR3 protein is CASRGRTSSLGELFF. DNA of the CDR3: TGTGCCAGCAGGGGTAGGACTAGCAGCTTGGGGGAGCTGTTTTTT.